Reported below is one T cell receptor (beta chain). Authors' processing steps: Estimation of nucleated cell counts was performed using reference gene primer amplification. The data were produced by immunoSEQ multiplex PCR, yet TCRdb's version contains in-frame clones alone and is incomplete. That table furnishes V, J and clone size, whereas the DNA furnished D and trimming. The data show roughly 240,000 clones, with 86% seen just once and 5.5% to 6.5% held by the top ten. This entry comes from a study of blood T cell repertoires in COVID-19. The CDR3 has 14 residues. The V and J ends lost 3 bases and 8 bases, in that order; junction bases with no gene match: 7. Germline CDR1 is SGHRS and CDR2 is YFSETQ.

The TCR comes from a woman aged 80 or over with COVID-19, enrolled during active disease. The sequencing sample was made of peripheral blood. The rearrangement joins TRBV5-1 to TRBJ2-2; 7 positions agree with TRBD1. CDR3 DNA: TGCGCCAGCAGCTCGTTCCAGGGGGTTGGGGAGCTGTTTTTT. It specifies CASSSFQGVGELFF.